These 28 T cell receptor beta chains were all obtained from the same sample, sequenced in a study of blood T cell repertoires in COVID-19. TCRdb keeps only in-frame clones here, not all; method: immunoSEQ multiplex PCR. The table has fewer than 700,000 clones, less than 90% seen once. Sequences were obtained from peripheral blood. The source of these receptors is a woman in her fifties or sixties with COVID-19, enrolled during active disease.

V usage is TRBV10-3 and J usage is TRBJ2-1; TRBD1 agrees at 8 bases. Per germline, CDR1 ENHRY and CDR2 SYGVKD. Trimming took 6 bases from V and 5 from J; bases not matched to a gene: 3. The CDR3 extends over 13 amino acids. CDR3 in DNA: TGTGCCATCAGAGGGACAGGAGACAATGAGCAGTTCTTC. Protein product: CAIRGTGDNEQFF.

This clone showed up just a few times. CDR3 DNA: TGTGCCAGCAGCTTAGGGGGAAAGGGGATCGCGACTGAAGCTTTCTTT. This encodes CASSLGGKGIATEAFF. The rearrangement joins TRBV7-6 to TRBJ1-1; D might be TRBD1 (5 bases). The germline gives CDR1 SGHVS, CDR2 FNYEAQ. V dropped 1 base and J dropped 5 bases, with 17 bases sitting between them. The CDR3 covers 16 residues.

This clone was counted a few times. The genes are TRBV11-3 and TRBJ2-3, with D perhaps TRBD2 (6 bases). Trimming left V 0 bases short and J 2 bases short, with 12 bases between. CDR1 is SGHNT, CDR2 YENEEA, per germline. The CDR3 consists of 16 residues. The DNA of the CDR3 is TGTGCCAGCAGCTTAGACCGGTCGGGAGACACAGATACGCAGTATTTT. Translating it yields CASSLDRSGDTDTQYF.

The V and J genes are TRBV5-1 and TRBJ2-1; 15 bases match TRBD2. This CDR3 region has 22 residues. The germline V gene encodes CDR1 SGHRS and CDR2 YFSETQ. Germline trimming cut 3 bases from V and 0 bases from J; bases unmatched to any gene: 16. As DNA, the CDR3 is TGCGCCAGCAGCTCCCTTACGGCTTCCGGGACTAGCGGGGGGAGCTCCTACAATGAGCAGTTCTTC. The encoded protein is CASSSLTASGTSGGSSYNEQFF.

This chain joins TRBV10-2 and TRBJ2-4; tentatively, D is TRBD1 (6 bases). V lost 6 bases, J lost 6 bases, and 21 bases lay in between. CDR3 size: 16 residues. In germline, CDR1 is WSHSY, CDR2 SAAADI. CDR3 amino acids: CASSMTGGLTANIQYF. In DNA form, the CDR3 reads TGCGCCAGCAGCATGACAGGCGGGCTAACGGCAAACATTCAGTACTTC.

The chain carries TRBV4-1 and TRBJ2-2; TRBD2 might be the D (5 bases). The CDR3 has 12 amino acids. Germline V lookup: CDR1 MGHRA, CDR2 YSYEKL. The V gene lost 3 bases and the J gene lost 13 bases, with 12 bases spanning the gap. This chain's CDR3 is CASSHGDNALFF. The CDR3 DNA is TGCGCCAGCAGCCACGGGGATAATGCGCTGTTTTTT.

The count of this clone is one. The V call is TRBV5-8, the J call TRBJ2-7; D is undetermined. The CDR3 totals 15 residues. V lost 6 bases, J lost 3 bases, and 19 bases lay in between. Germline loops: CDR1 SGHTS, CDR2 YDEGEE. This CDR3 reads CASIRRRLIDYEQYF. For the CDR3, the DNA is TGTGCCAGCATTCGAAGGCGGTTAATTGACTACGAGCAGTACTTC. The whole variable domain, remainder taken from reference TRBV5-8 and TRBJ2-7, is EAGVTQSPTHLIKTRGQQATLRCSPISGHTSVYWYQQALGLGLQFLLWYDEGEERNRGNFPPRFSGRQFPNYSSELNVNALELEDSALYLCASIRRRLIDYEQYFGPGTRLTVT.

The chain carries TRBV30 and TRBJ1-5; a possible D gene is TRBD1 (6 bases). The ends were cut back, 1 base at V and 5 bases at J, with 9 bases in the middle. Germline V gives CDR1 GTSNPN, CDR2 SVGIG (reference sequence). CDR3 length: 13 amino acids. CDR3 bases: TGTGCCTGGAGTGGGACAGATGATCAGCCCCAGCATTTT. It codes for CAWSGTDDQPQHF.

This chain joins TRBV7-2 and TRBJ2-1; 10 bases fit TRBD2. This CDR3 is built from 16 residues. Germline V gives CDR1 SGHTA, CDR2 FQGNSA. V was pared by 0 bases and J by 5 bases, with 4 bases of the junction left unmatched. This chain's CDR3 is CASSLAPLAGHNEQFF. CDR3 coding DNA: TGTGCCAGCAGCTTAGCGCCACTAGCGGGGCACAATGAGCAGTTCTTC.

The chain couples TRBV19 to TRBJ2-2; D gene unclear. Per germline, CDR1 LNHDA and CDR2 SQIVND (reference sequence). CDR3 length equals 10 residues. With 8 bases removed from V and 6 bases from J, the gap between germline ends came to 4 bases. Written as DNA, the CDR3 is TGTGCCAGTGGCCCCGGGGAGCTGTTTTTT. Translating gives CASGPGELFF.

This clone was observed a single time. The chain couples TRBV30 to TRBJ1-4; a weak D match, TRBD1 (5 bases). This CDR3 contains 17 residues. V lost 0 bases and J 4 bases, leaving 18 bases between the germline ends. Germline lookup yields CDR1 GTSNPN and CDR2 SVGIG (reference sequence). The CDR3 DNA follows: TGTGCCTGGAGTGTACCTTTTGGGGGACTCCTTAATGAAAAACTGTTTTTT. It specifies CAWSVPFGGLLNEKLFF.

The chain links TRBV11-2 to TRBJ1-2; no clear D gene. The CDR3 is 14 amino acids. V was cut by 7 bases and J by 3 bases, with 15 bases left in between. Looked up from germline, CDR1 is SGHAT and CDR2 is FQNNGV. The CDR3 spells CASTPWQNHYGYTF. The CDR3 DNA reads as TGTGCCAGCACGCCTTGGCAGAACCACTATGGCTACACCTTC.

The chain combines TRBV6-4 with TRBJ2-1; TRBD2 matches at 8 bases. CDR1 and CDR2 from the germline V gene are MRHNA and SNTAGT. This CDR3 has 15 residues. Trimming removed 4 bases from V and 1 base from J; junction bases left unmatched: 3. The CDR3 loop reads CASSAERGSYNEQFF. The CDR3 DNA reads TGTGCCAGCAGTGCCGAGCGGGGGTCCTACAATGAGCAGTTCTTC.

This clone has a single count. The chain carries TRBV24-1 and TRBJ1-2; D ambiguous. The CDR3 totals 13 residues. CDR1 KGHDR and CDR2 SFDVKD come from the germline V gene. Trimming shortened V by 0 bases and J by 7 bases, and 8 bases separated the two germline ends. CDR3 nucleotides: TGTGCCACCAGTGATTTGGGGCGGGGTGGCTACACCTTC. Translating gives CATSDLGRGGYTF.

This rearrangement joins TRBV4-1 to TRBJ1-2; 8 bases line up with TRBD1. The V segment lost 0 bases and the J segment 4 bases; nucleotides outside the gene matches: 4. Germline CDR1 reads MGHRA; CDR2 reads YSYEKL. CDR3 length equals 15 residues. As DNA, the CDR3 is TGCGCCAGCAGCCAAGACCACGGACAGGGCTATGGCTACACCTTC. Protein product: CASSQDHGQGYGYTF.

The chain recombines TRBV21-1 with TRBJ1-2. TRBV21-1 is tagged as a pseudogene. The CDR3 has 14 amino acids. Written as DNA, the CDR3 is TGTGCCAGCAGCAAAGGGCCAACAGCTAGCGGCTACACCTTC. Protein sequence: CASSKGPTASGYTF.

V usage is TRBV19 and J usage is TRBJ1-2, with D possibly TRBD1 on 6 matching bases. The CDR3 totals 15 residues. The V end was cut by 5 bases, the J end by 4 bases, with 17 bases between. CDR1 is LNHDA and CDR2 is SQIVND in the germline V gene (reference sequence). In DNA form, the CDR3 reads TGTGCCAGTAGTCCAACAGGGTGGTTGTCCTATGGCTACACCTTC. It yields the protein CASSPTGWLSYGYTF.

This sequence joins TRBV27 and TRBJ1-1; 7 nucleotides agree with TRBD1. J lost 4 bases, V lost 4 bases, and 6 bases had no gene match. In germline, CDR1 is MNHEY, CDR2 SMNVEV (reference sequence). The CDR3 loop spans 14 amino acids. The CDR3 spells CASSWMDRPTEAFF. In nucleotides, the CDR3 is TGTGCCAGCAGTTGGATGGACAGGCCCACTGAAGCTTTCTTT.

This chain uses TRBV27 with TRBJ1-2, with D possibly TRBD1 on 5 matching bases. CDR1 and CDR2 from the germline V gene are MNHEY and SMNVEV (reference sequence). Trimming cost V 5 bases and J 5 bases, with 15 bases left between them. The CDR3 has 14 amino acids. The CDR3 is CASSPGGGGYGYTF. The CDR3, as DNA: TGTGCCAGCAGTCCCGGGGGGGGAGGGTATGGCTACACCTTC.

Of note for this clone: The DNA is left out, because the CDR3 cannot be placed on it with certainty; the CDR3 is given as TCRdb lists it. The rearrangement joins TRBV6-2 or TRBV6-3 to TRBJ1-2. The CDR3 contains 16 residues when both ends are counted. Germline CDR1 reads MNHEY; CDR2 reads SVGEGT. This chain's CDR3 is CASSTSRQLANYGYTF.

CDR3 sequence: CASSYSVRGNTEAFF. CDR3 nucleotide sequence: TGTGCCAGCAGTTACTCGGTCAGGGGCAACACTGAAGCTTTCTTT. This chain connects TRBV6-5 to TRBJ1-1; the D gene is possibly TRBD1 (6 bases). Germline V gene sequence: CDR1 MNHEY, CDR2 SVGAGI. V lost 0 bases and J 2 bases, leaving 10 bases between the germline ends. The CDR3 sequence is 15 residues long.

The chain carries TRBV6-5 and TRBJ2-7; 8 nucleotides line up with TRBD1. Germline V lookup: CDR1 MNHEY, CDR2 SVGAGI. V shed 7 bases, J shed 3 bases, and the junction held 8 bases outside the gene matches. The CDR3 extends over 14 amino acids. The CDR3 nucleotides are TGTGCCAGCACAAATGTAGGGACAGGCTACGAGCAGTACTTC. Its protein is CASTNVGTGYEQYF.

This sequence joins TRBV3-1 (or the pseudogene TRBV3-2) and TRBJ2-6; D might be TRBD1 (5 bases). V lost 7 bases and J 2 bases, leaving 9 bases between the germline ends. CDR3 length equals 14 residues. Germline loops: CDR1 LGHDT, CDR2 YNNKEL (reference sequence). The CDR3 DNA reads TGTGCCAGCACCCCAGGGACTGGGGCCAACGTCCTGACTTTC. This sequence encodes CASTPGTGANVLTF.

Here the CDR3 reads CASSLIGGNTGELFF. CDR3 coding DNA: TGTGCCAGCAGCTTAATCGGGGGGAACACCGGGGAGCTGTTTTTT. V usage is TRBV7-3 and J usage is TRBJ2-2; D perhaps matches TRBD2 (6 bases). CDR3 length equals 15 residues. Germline CDR1 reads SGHTA; CDR2 reads FQGTGA. The germline V and J ends were trimmed by 1 base and 1 base, with 7 bases remaining between them.

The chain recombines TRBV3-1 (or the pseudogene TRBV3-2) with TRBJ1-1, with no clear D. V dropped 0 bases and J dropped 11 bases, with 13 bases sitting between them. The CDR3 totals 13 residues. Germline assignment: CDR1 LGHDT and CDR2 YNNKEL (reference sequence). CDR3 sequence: CASSQERGRGAFF. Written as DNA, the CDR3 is TGTGCCAGCAGCCAAGAGAGAGGGAGAGGTGCTTTCTTT.

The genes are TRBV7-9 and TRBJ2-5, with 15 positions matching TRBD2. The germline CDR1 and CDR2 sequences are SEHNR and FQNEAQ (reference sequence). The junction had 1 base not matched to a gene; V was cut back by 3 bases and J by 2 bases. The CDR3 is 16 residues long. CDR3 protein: CASSLGTSGGQETQYF. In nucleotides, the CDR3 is TGTGCCAGCAGCTTGGGGACTAGCGGGGGGCAAGAGACCCAGTACTTC.

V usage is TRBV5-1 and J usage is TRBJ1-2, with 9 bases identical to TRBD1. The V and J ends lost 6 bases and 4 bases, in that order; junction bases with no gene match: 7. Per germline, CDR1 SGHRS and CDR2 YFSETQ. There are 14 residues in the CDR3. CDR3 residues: CASTEPGQGYGYTF. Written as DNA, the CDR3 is TGCGCCAGCACCGAACCGGGACAGGGCTATGGCTACACCTTC. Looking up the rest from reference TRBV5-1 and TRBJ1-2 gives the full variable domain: KAGVTQTPRYLIKTRGQQVTLSCSPISGHRSVSWYQQTPGQGLQFLFEYFSETQRNKGNFPGRFSGRQFSNSRSEMNVSTLELGDSALYLCASTEPGQGYGYTFGSGTRLTVV.

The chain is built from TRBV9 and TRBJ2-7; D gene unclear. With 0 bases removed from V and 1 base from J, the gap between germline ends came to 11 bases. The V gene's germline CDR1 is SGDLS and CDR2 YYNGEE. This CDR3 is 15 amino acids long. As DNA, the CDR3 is TGTGCCAGCAGCGTAGACCCCCCTCGGTCCTACGAGCAGTACTTC. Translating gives CASSVDPPRSYEQYF.